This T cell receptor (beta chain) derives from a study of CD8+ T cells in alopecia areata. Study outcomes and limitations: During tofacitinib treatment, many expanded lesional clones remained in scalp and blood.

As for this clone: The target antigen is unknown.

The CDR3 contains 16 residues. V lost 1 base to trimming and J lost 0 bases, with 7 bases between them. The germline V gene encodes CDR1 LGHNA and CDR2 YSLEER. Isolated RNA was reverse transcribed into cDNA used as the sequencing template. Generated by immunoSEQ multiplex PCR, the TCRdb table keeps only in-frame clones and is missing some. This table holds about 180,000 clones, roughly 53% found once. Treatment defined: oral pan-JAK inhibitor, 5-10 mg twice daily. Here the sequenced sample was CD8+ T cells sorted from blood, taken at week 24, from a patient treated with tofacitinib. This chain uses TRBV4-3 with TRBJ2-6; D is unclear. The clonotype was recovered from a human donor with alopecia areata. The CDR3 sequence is CASSQGGDSGANVLTF. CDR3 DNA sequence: TGCGCCAGCAGCCAAGGAGGTGACTCTGGGGCCAACGTCCTGACTTTC.